This entry features one T cell receptor (beta chain) sequence. Germline CDR1 reads SGHRS; CDR2 reads YFSETQ. V was shortened by 4 bases and J by 1 base, with 16 bases between the two germline ends. CDR3 length: 16 amino acids. Study processing details: The authors estimated nucleated cell counts from reference gene primer amplification. Sequencing was performed with immunoSEQ multiplex PCR; in TCRdb, only in-frame clones are kept and a portion is missing. V, J and clone size are those of that table, while D and trimming were read from the DNA. The top ten hold roughly 2.9% of the sample, which has tens of thousands of clones, 65% to 90% seen once. The data belong to a study of blood T cell repertoires in COVID-19.

Sequenced input: peripheral blood. This receptor was obtained from a man older than 75 with acute or convalescent COVID-19. The chain has TRBV5-1 and TRBJ2-3; D may be TRBD2 (6 bases). The CDR3 DNA reads as TGCGCCAGCAGCGGCGCGGGACTCCCAGGCACAGATACGCAGTATTTT. The encoded protein is CASSGAGLPGTDTQYF.